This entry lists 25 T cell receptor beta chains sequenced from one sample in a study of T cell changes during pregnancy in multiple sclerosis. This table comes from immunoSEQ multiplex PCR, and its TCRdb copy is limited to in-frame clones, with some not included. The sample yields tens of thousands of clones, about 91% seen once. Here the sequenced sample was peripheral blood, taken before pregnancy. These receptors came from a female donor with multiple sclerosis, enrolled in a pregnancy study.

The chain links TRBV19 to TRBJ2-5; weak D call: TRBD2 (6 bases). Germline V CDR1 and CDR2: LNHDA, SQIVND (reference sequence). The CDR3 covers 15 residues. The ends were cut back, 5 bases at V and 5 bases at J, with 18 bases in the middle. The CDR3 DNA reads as TGTGCCAGTAGTCTACGGACGGTGGGGGGTGAGACCCAGTACTTC. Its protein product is CASSLRTVGGETQYF.

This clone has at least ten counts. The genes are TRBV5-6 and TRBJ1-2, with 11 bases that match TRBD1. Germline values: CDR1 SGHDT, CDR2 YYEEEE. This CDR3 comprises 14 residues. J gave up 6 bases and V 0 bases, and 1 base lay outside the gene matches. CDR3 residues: CASSLGTGGNGYTF. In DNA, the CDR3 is TGTGCCAGCAGCTTGGGGACAGGGGGCAATGGCTACACCTTC.

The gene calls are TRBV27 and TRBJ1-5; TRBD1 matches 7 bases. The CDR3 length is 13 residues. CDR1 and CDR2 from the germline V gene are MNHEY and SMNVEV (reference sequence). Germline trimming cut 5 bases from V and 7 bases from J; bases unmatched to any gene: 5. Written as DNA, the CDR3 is TGTGCCAGCAGTCAAACGACAGGGCAGCCCCAGCATTTT. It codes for CASSQTTGQPQHF.

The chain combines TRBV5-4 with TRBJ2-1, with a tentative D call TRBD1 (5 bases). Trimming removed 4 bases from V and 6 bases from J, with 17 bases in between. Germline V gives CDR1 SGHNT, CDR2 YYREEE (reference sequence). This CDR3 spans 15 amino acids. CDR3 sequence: CASSVGLGQPNEQFF. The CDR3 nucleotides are TGTGCCAGCAGCGTAGGTCTCGGACAACCCAATGAGCAGTTCTTC.

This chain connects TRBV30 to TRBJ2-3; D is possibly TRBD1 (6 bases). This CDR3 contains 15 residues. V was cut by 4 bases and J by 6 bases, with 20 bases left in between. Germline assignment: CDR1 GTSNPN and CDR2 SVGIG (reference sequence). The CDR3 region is CAWTYGQPGMDTQYF. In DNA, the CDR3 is TGTGCCTGGACTTATGGACAGCCGGGTATGGATACGCAGTATTTT.

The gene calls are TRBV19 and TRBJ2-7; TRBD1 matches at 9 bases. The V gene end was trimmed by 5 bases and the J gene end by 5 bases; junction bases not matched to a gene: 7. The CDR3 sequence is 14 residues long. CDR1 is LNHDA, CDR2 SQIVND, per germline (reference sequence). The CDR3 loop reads CASSPGTGRNEQYF. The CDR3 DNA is TGTGCCAGTAGTCCCGGGACAGGGCGCAACGAGCAGTACTTC.

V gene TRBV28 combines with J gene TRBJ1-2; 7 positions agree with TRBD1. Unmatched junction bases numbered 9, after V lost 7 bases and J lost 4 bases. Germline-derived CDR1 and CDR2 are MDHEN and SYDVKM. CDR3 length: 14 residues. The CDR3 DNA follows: TGTGCCAGCAATGGTAGGGGGCTGACCTATGGCTACACCTTC. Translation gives CASNGRGLTYGYTF.

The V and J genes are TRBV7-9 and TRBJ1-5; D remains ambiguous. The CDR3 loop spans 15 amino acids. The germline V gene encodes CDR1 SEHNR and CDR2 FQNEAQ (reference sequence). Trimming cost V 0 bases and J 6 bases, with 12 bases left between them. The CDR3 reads CASSLAGHLVQPQHF. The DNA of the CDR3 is TGTGCCAGCAGCTTAGCCGGTCATCTAGTTCAGCCCCAGCATTTT.

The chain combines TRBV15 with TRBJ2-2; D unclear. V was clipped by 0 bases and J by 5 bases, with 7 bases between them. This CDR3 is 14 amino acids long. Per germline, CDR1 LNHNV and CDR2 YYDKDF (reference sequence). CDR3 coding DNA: TGTGCCACCAGCAGAGATCGAGGTACCGGGGAGCTGTTTTTT. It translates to CATSRDRGTGELFF.

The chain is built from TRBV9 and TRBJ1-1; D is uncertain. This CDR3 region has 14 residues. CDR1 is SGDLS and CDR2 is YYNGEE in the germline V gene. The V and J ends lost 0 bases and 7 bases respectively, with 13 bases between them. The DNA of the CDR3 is TGTGCCAGCAGCGTAGGGCACGCCGCGGGTGAAGCTTTCTTT. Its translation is CASSVGHAAGEAFF.

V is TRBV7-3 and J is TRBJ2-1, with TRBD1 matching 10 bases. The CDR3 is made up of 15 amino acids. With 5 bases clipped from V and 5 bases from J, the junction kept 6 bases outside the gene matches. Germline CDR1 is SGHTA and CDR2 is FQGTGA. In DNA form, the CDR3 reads TGTGCCAGCAGCCCGGGACAGGGGAAGAACAATGAGCAGTTCTTC. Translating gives CASSPGQGKNNEQFF.

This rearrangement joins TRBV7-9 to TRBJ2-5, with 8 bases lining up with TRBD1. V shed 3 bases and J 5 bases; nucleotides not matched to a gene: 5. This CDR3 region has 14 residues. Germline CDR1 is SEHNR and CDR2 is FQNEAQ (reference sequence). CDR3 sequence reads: CASSLGDRRETQYF. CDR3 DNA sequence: TGTGCCAGCAGCTTGGGGGACAGGAGGGAGACCCAGTACTTC.

In nucleotides, the CDR3 is TGTGCCAGCAGCTGGGGGGGGGCAACTAATGAAAAACTGTTTTTT. The encoded protein is CASSWGGATNEKLFF. V gene TRBV2 combines with J gene TRBJ1-4; the D gene is possibly TRBD1 (5 bases). The CDR3 is 15 amino acids. Germline V gene sequence: CDR1 SNHLY, CDR2 FYNNEI. Trimming removed 6 bases from V and 0 bases from J, with 11 bases in between.

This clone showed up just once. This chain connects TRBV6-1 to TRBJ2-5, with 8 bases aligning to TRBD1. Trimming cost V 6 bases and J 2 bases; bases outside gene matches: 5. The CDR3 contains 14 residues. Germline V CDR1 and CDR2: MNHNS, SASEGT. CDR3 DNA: TGTGCCAGCAGCCGACAGGGGAGGCAAGAGACCCAGTACTTC. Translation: CASSRQGRQETQYF.

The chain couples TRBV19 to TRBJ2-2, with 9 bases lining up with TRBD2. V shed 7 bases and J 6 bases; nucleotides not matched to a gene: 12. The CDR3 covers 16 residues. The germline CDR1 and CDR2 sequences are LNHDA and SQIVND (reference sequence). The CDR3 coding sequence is TGTGCCAGTACCCCGGTCGGTAGCGGGAGTGCCGGGGAGCTGTTTTTT. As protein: CASTPVGSGSAGELFF.

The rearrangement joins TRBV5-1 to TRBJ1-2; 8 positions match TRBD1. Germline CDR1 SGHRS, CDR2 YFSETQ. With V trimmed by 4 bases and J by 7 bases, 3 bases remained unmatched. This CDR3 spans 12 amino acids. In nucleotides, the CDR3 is TGCGCCAGCAGCCCTGACAGGGGTGGCTACACCTTC. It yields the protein CASSPDRGGYTF.

CDR3 coding DNA: TGTGCCAGCAGTTTCGGACAGGGGCCCTACAATGAGCAGTTCTTC. Residues: CASSFGQGPYNEQFF. This sequence joins TRBV27 and TRBJ2-1; TRBD1 aligns across 9 bases. The ends lost 3 bases at V and 2 bases at J; junction bases unmatched: 2. Germline CDR1 MNHEY, CDR2 SMNVEV (reference sequence). The CDR3 length is 15 residues.

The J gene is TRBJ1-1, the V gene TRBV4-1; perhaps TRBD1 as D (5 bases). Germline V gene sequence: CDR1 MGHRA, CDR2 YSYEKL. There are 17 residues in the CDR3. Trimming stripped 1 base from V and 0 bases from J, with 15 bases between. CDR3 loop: CASSQVGAGDLNTEAFF. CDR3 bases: TGCGCCAGCAGCCAAGTTGGGGCTGGGGACTTGAACACTGAAGCTTTCTTT.

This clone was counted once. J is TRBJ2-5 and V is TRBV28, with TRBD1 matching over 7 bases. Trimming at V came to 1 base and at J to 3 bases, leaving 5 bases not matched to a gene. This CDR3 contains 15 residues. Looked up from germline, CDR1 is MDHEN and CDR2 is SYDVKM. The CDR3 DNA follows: TGTGCCAGCAGTTTATTTGGACAGGCCAAAGAGACCCAGTACTTC. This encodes CASSLFGQAKETQYF.

The CDR3 nucleotides read TGTGCCAGCATGAGTGACAGGGGGTGGGAGACCCAGTACTTC. This translates into CASMSDRGWETQYF. This chain joins TRBV2 and TRBJ2-5, with TRBD1 identical over 9 bases. In germline, CDR1 is SNHLY, CDR2 FYNNEI. J gave up 5 bases and V 7 bases, and 8 bases lay outside the gene matches. The CDR3 runs to 14 residues. Full variable domain (missing parts from reference TRBV2 and TRBJ2-5): EPEVTQTPSHQVTQMGQEVILRCVPISNHLYFYWYRQILGQKVEFLVSFYNNEISEKSEIFDDQFSVERPDGSNFTLKIRSTKLEDSAMYFCASMSDRGWETQYFGPGTRLLVL.

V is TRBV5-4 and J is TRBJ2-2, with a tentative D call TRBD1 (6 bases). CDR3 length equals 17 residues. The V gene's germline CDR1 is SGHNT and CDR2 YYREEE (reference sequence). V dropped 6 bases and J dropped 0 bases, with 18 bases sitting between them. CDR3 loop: CASTHGTGQANTGELFF. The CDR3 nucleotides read TGTGCCAGCACCCACGGAACAGGGCAGGCGAACACCGGGGAGCTGTTTTTT.

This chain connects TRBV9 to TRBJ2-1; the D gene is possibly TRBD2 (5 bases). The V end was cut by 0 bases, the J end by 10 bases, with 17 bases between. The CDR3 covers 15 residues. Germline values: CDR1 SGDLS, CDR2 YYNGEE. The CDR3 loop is CASSVDNLEGGEQFF. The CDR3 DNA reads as TGTGCCAGCAGCGTAGATAATCTAGAGGGCGGCGAGCAGTTCTTC.

CDR3 sequence (DNA): TGTGCCAGCAGCATGGACATGAGCTCCTACGAGCAGTACTTC. Amino acids: CASSMDMSSYEQYF. This chain connects TRBV7-2 to TRBJ2-7; D might be TRBD1 (5 bases). V lost 5 bases, J lost 0 bases, and 11 bases lay in between. The length of the CDR3 is 14 residues. The germline gives CDR1 SGHTA, CDR2 FQGNSA.

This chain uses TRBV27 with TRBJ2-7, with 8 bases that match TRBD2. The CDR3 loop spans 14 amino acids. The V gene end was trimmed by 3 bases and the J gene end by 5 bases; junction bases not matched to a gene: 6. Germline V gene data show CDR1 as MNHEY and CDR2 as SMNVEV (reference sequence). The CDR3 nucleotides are TGTGCCAGCAGTTTTGGAGCGGGAGCCGACGAGCAGTACTTC. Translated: CASSFGAGADEQYF.

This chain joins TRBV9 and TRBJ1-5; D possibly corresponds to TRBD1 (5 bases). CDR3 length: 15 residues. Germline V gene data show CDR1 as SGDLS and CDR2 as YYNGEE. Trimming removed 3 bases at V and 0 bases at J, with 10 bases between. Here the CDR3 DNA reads TGTGCCAGCAGCGGCGACAGTTATAGCAATCAGCCCCAGCATTTT. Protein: CASSGDSYSNQPQHF.